The 2 T cell receptor beta chains given below trace back to one sample, sequenced in a study of blood T cell repertoires in COVID-19 (dated by TCRdb to 2019 to 2021). The method was the immunoSEQ multiplex PCR assay. This immuneACCESS table, as held by TCRdb, lists in-frame sequences with V and J called but not all clones. Of the missing ones, under half trace to an unresolved V gene in checked studies; the others have no known cause. Across this sample there are about 36,000 clones, with about nine tenths seen only once. 4% to 6% of the sample is held by the ten biggest clonotypes. Sample: peripheral blood. These receptors were taken from a human donor in a cohort sampled during active COVID-19.

Only one count was recorded for this clone. The J gene is TRBJ1-6, the V gene TRBV5-6; D possibly corresponds to TRBD1 (6 bases). The V end lost 4 bases, the J end lost 10 bases, and 15 bases lay between the germline ends. The CDR3 is 14 amino acids. Germline V gene lookup returns CDR1 SGHDT and CDR2 YYEEEE. CDR3 in DNA: TGTGCCAGCAGCGGGACACCAACAGGGTCACCCCTCCACTTT. It is translated as CASSGTPTGSPLHF.

The V and J genes are TRBV2 and TRBJ1-1; D possibly corresponds to TRBD1 (6 bases). This CDR3 spans 14 amino acids. The germline V gene has CDR1 SNHLY and CDR2 FYNNEI. V was trimmed by 6 bases and J by 10 bases, leaving 21 bases between them. The CDR3 is CASRADSSGDGAFF. DNA of the CDR3: TGTGCCAGCAGGGCGGACAGCTCTGGGGATGGAGCTTTCTTT.